This T cell receptor (beta chain) was found in a study of technical replicates of blood from several donors. Only in-frame clones appear in the TCRdb table, and some are missing; sequencing was by immunoSEQ multiplex PCR. Among nearly 70,000 clones listed, 85% to 95% were seen once. Losses at the gene ends were 5 bases for V and 1 base for J; bases not matched to a gene: 4. The CDR3 contains 16 residues. CDR1 is SGHNT, CDR2 YENEEA, per germline. The chain joins TRBV11-3 to TRBJ2-2; 10 nucleotides align to TRBD2. The clonotype originates from a human donor in good health. Source material: T cells isolated from PBMCs. The CDR3 sequence is CASSPWTSGNTGELFF. The DNA for the CDR3 is TGTGCCAGCAGCCCCTGGACTAGCGGGAACACCGGGGAGCTGTTTTTT.